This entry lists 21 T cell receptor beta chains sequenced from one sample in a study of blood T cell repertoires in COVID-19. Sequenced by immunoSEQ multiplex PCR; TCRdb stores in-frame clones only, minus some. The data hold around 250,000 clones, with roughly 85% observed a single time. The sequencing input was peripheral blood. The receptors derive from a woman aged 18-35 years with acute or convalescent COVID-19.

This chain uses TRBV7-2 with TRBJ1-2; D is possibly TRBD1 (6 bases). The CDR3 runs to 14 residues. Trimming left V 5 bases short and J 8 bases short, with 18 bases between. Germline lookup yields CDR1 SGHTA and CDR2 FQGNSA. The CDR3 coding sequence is TGTGCCAGCAGCCTCACGACCTTTCAGGGGGGCTACACCTTC. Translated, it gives CASSLTTFQGGYTF.

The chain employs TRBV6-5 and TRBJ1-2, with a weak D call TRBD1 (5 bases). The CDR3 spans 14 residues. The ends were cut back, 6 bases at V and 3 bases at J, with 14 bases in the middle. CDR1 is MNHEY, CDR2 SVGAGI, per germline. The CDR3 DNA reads TGTGCCAGCAGCCGGGGGGGGTTCGACTATGGCTACACCTTC. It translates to CASSRGGFDYGYTF.

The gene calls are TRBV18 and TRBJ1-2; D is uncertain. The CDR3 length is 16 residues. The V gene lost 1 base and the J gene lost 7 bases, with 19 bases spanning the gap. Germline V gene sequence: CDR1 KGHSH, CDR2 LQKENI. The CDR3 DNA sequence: TGTGCCAGCTCACCACGAAGGGAGGTGGGCTTAAGTGGCTACACCTTC. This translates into CASSPRREVGLSGYTF.

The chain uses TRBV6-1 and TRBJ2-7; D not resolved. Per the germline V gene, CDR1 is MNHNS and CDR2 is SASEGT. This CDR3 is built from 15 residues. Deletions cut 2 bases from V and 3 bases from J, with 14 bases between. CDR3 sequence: CASSETAGLSYEQYF. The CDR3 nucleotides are TGTGCCAGCAGTGAAACGGCAGGCCTGAGCTACGAGCAGTACTTC.

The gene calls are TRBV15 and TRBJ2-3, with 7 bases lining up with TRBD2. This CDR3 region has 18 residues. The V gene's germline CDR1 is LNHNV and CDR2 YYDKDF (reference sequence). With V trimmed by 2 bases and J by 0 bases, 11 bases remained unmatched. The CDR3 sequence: CATSRSFISGASTDTQYF. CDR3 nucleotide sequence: TGTGCCACCAGCAGATCCTTCATAAGCGGGGCTAGCACAGATACGCAGTATTTT.

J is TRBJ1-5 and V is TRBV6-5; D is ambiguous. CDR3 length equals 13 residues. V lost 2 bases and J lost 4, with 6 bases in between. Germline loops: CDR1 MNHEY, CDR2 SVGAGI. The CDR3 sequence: CASSYLFNQPQHF. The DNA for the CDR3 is TGTGCCAGCAGTTACCTATTTAATCAGCCCCAGCATTTT.

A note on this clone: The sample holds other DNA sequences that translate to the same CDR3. This CDR3 reads CASSPSSYEQYF. The CDR3, as DNA: TGTGCCAGCTCGCCGAGCTCCTACGAGCAGTACTTC. V gene TRBV18 combines with J gene TRBJ2-7, with no clear D. The V and J ends lost 6 bases and 0 bases respectively, with 6 bases between them. The CDR3 length is 12 residues. The germline gives CDR1 KGHSH, CDR2 LQKENI.

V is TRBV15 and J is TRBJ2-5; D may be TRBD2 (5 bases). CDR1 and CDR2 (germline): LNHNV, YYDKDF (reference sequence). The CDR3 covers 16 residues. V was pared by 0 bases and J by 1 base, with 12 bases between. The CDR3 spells CATSRDRGSSQETQYF. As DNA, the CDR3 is TGTGCCACCAGCAGAGATCGAGGGTCCTCCCAAGAGACCCAGTACTTC.

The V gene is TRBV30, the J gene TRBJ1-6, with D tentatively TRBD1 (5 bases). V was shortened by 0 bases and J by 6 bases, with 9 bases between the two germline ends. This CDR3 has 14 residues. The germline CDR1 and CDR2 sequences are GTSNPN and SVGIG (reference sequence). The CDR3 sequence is CAWSVGLFNSPLHF. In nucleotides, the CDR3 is TGTGCCTGGAGTGTGGGACTTTTTAATTCACCCCTCCACTTT.

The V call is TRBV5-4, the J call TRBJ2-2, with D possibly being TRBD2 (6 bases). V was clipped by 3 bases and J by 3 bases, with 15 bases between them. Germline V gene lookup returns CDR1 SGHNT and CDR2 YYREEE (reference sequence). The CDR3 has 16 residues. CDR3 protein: CASSSVEGGYTGELFF. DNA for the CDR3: TGTGCCAGCAGCTCGGTAGAGGGAGGCTACACCGGGGAGCTGTTTTTT.

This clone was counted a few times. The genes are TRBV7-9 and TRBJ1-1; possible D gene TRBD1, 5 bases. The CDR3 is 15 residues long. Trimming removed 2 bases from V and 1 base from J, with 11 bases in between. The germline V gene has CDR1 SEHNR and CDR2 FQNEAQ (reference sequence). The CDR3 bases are TGTGCCAGCAGCTTATATCAGGGCTCGAACACTGAAGCTTTCTTT. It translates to CASSLYQGSNTEAFF. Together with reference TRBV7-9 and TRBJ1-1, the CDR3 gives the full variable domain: DTGVSQNPRHKITKRGQNVTFRCDPISEHNRLYWYRQTLGQGPEFLTYFQNEAQLEKSRLLSDRFSAERPKGSFSTLEIQRTEQGDSAMYLCASSLYQGSNTEAFFGQGTRLTVV.

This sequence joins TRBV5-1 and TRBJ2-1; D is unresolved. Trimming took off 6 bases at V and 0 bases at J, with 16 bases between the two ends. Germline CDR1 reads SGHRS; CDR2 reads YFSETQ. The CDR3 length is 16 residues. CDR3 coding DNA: TGCGCCAGCAAAGTAGGAGCTTCGGGCTCCTACAATGAGCAGTTCTTC. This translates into CASKVGASGSYNEQFF.

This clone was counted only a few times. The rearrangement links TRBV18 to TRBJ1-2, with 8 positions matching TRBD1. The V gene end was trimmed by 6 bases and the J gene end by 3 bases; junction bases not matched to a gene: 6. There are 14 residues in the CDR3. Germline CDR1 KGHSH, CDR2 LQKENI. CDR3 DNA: TGTGCCAGCTCCCCCCTGACAGGGGACTATGGCTACACCTTC. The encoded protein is CASSPLTGDYGYTF.

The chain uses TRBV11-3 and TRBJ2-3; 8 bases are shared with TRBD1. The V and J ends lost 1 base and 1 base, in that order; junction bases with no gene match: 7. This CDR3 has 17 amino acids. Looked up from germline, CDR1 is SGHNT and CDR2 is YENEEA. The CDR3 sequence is CASSLGRGTGRTDTQYF. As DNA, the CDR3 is TGTGCCAGCAGCTTAGGACGGGGGACAGGACGCACAGATACGCAGTATTTT.

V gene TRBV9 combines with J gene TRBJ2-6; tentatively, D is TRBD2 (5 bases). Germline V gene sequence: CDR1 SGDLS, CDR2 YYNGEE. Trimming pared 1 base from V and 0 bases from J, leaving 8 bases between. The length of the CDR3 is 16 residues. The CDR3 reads CASSVRGSSGANVLTF. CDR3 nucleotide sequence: TGTGCCAGCAGCGTACGGGGAAGCTCTGGGGCCAACGTCCTGACTTTC.

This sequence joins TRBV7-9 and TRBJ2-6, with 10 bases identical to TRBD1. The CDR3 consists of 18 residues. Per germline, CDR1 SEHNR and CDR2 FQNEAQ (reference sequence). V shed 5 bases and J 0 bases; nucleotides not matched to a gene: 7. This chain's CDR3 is CASSTRQGARSGANVLTF. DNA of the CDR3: TGTGCCAGCAGCACCCGACAGGGGGCACGCTCTGGGGCCAACGTCCTGACTTTC.

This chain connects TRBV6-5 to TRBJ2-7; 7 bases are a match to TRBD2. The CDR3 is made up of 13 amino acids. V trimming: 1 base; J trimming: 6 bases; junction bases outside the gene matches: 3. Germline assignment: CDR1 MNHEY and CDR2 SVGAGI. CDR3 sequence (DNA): TGTGCCAGCAGTTACTACCGACTAGCCGAGCAGTACTTC. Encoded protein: CASSYYRLAEQYF.

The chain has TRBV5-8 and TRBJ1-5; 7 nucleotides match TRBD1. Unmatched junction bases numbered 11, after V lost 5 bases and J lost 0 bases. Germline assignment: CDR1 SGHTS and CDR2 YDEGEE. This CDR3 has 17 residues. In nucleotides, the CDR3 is TGTGCCAGCAGATTTGAAACAGGGGATTATAGCAATCAGCCCCAGCATTTT. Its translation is CASRFETGDYSNQPQHF. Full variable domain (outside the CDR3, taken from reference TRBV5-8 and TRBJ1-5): EAGVTQSPTHLIKTRGQQATLRCSPISGHTSVYWYQQALGLGLQFLLWYDEGEERNRGNFPPRFSGRQFPNYSSELNVNALELEDSALYLCASRFETGDYSNQPQHFGDGTRLSIL.

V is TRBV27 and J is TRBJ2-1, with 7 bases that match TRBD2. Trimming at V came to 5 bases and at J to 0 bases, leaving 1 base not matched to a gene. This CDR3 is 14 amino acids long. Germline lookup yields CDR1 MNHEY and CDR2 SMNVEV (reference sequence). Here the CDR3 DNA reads TGTGCCAGCAGTATAGCGGGCTCCTACAATGAGCAGTTCTTC. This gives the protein CASSIAGSYNEQFF.

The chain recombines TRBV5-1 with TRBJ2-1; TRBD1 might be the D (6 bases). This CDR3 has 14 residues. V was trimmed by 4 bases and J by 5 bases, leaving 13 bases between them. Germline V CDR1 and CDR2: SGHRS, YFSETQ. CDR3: CASSADSYDNEQFF. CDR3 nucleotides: TGCGCCAGCAGCGCGGACAGTTACGACAATGAGCAGTTCTTC.

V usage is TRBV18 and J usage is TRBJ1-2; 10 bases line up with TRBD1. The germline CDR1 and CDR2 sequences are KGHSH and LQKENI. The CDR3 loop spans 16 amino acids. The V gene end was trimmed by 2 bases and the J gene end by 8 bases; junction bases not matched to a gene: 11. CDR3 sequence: CASSPETGGGSFGYTF. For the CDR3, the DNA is TGTGCCAGCTCACCAGAGACAGGGGGCGGCTCGTTCGGCTACACCTTC.